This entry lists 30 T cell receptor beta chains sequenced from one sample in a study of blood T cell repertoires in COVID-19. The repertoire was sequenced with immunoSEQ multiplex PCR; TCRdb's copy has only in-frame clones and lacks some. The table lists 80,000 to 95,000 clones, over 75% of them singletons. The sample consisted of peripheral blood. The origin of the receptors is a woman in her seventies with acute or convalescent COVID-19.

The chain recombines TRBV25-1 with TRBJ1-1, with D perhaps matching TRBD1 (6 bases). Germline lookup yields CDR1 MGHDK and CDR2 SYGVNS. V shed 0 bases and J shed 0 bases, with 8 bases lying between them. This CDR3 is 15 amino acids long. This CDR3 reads CASSEYTGMNTEAFF. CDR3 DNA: TGTGCCAGCAGTGAATACACAGGGATGAACACTGAAGCTTTCTTT. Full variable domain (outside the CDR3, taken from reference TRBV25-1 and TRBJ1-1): EADIYQTPRYLVIGTGKKITLECSQTMGHDKMYWYQQDPGMELHLIHYSYGVNSTEKGDLSSESTVSRIRTEHFPLTLESARPSHTSQYLCASSEYTGMNTEAFFGQGTRLTVV.

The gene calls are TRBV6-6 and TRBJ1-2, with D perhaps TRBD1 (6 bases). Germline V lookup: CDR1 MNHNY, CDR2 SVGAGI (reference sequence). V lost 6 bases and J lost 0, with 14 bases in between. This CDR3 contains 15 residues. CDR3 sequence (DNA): TGTGCCAGCAGCCTCCCAACAGGGACTAACTATGGCTACACCTTC. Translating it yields CASSLPTGTNYGYTF.

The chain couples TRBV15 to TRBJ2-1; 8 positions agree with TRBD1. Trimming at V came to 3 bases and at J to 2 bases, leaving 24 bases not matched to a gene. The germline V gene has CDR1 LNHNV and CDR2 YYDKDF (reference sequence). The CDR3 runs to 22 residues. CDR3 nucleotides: TGTGCCACCAGCAGTTCCCCGCCGGCAGGGGGCCGGAGGAGGGAGCCCTACAATGAGCAGTTCTTC. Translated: CATSSSPPAGGRRREPYNEQFF. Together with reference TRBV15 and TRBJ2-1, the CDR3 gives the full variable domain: DAMVIQNPRYQVTQFGKPVTLSCSQTLNHNVMYWYQQKSSQAPKLLFHYYDKDFNNEADTPDNFQSRRPNTSFCFLDIRSPGLGDTAMYLCATSSSPPAGGRRREPYNEQFFGPGTRLTVL.

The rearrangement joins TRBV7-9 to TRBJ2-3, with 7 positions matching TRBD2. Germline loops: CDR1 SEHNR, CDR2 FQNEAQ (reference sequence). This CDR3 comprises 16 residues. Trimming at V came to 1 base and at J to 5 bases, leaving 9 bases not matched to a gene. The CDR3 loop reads CASSLGAGEWKDTQYF. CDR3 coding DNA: TGTGCCAGCAGCTTAGGGGCGGGGGAATGGAAAGATACGCAGTATTTT.

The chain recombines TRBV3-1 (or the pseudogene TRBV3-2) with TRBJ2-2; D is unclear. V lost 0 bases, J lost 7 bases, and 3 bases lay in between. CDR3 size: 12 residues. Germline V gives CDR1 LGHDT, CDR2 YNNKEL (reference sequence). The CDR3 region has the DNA TGTGCCAGCAGCCAAGAACTCGGGGAGCTGTTTTTT. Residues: CASSQELGELFF.

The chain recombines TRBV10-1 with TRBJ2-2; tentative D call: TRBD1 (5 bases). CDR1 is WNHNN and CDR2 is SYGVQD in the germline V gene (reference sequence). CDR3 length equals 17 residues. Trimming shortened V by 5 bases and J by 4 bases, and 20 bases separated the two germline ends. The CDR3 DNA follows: TGCGCCAGCAGTAGTGTGGAGTGGCAGGGAAGCACCGGGGAGCTGTTTTTT. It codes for CASSSVEWQGSTGELFF.

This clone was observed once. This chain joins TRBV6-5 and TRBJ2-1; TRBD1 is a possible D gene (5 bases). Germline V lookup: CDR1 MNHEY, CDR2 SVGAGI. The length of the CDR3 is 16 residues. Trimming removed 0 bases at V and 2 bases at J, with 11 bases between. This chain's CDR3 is CASSYSFSGTYNEQFF. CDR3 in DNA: TGTGCCAGCAGTTACTCGTTTTCAGGGACCTACAATGAGCAGTTCTTC.

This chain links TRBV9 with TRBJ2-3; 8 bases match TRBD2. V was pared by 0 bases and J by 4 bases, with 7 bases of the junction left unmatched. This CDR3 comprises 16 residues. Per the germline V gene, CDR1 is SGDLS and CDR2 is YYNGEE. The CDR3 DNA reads TGTGCCAGCAGCGTAGAGAGTAGCGGGGTTGCAGATACGCAGTATTTT. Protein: CASSVESSGVADTQYF.

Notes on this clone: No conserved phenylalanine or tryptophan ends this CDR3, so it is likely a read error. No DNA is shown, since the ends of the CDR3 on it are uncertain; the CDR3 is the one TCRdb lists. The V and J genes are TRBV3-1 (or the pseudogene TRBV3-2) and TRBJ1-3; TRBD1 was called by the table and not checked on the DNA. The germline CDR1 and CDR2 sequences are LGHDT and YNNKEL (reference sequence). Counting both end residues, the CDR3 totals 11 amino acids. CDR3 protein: CASSQGHTLSV.

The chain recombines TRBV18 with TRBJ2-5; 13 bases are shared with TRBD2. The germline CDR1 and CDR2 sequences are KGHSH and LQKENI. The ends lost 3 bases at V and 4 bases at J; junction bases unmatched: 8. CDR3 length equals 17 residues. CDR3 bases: TGTGCCAGCTCACCTCGAGGACTAGCGGGAGAGGGAGAGACCCAGTACTTC. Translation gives CASSPRGLAGEGETQYF.

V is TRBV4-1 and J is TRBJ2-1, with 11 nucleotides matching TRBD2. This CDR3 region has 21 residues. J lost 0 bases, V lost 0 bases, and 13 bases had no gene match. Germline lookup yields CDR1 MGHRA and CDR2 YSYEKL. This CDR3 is CASSQDLRLAGGISSYNEQFF. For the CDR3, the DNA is TGCGCCAGCAGCCAAGATTTGAGGTTAGCGGGAGGGATAAGCTCCTACAATGAGCAGTTCTTC.

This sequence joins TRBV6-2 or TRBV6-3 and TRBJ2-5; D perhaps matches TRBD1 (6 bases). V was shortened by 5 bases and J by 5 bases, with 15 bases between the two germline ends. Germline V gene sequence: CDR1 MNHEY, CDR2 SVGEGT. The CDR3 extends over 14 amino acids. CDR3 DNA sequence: TGTGCCAGCAGTGCATTACAGGGTGGGGAGACCCAGTACTTC. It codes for CASSALQGGETQYF.

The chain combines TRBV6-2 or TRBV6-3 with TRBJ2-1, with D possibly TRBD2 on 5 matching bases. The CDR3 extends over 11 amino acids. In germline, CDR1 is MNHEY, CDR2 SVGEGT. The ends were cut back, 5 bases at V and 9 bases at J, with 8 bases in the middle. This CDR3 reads CASSQSGEQFF. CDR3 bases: TGTGCCAGCAGTCAAAGCGGTGAGCAGTTCTTC.

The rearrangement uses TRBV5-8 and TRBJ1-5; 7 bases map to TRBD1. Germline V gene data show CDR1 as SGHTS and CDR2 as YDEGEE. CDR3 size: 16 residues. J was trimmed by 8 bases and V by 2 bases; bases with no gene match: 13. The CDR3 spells CASSFRARQGSKPQHF. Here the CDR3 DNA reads TGTGCCAGCAGCTTTAGGGCCCGACAGGGAAGTAAGCCCCAGCATTTT.

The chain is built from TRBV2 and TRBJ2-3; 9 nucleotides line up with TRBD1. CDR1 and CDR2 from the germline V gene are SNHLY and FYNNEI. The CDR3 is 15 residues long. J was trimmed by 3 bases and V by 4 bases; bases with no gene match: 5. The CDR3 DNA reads TGTGCCAGCAGTGTGGGACAGGGTCTGACAGATACGCAGTATTTT. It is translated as CASSVGQGLTDTQYF.

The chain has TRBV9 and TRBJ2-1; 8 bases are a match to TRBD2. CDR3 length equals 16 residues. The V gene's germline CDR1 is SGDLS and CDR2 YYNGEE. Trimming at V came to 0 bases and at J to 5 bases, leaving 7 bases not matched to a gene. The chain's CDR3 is CASSVDGASGHNEQFF. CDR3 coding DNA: TGTGCCAGCAGCGTAGATGGGGCTAGCGGGCACAATGAGCAGTTCTTC.

The CDR3 DNA sequence: TGTGCCAGCAGCTTTTACCAACGAAGAGACACCGGGGAGCTGTTTTTT. Residues: CASSFYQRRDTGELFF. V is TRBV11-1 and J is TRBJ2-2; no reliable D call. CDR1 and CDR2 from the germline V gene are SGHAT and FQDESV (reference sequence). V was pared by 3 bases and J by 3 bases, with 14 bases between. The CDR3 contains 16 residues.

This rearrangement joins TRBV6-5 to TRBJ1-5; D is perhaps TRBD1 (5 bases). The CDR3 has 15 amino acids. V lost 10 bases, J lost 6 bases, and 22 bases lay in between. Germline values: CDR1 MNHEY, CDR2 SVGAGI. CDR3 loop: CATNNEAQGLQPQHF. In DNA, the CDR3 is TGTGCCACCAATAATGAGGCGCAGGGTCTTCAGCCCCAGCATTTT.

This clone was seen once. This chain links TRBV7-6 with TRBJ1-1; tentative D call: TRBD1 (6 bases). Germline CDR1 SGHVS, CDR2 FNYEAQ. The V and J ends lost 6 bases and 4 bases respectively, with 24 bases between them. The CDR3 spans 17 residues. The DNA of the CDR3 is TGTGCCAGCAGACTAACAGCCGAGAGAACAGGGTTCACTGAAGCTTTCTTT. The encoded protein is CASRLTAERTGFTEAFF.

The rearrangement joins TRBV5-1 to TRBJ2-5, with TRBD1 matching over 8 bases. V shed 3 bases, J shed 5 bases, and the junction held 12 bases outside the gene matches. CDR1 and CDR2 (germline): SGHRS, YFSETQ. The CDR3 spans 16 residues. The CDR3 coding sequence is TGCGCCAGCAGCTCGGGGCCAGGGGGCGCAGGGGAGACCCAGTACTTC. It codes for CASSSGPGGAGETQYF.

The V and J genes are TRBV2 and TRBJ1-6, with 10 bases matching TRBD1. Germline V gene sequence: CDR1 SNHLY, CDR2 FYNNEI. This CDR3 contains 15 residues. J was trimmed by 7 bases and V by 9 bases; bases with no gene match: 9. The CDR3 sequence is CASRPTGGANSPLHF. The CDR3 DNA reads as TGTGCCAGTAGACCGACAGGGGGCGCGAATTCACCCCTCCACTTT. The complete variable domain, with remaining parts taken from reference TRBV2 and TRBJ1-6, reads EPEVTQTPSHQVTQMGQEVILRCVPISNHLYFYWYRQILGQKVEFLVSFYNNEISEKSEIFDDQFSVERPDGSNFTLKIRSTKLEDSAMYFCASRPTGGANSPLHFGNGTRLTVT.

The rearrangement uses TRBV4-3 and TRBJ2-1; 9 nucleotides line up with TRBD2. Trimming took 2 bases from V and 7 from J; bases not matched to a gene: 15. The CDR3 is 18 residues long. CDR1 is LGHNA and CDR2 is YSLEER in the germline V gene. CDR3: CASSQPPGGLAGPNEQFF. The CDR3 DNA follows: TGCGCCAGCAGCCAACCTCCTGGGGGGCTAGCGGGGCCAAATGAGCAGTTCTTC.

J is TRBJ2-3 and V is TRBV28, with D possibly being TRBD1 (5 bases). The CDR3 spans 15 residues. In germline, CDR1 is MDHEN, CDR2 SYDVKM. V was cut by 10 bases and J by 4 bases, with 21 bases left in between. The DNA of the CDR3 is TGTGCCACCCATTCTCCCGGGCGACAGCCAGATACGCAGTATTTT. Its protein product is CATHSPGRQPDTQYF.

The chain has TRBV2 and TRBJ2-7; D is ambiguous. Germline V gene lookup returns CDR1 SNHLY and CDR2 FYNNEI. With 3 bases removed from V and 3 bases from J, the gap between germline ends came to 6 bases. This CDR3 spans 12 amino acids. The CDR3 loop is CASSENFYEQYV. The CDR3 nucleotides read TGTGCCAGCAGTGAGAACTTCTACGAGCAGTACGTC.

In nucleotides, the CDR3 is TGTGCCAGCAGCTCCCCTAGAGATATGCGGGAATTCACAGATACGCAGTATTTT. Translation gives CASSSPRDMREFTDTQYF. The rearrangement uses TRBV7-2 and TRBJ2-3; D is perhaps TRBD2 (6 bases). V was shortened by 4 bases and J by 2 bases, with 22 bases between the two germline ends. The CDR3 is 18 residues long. Germline V CDR1 and CDR2: SGHTA, FQGNSA. The whole variable domain, filled in from reference TRBV7-2 and TRBJ2-3, reads GAGVSQSPSNKVTEKGKDVELRCDPISGHTALYWYRQSLGQGLEFLIYFQGNSAPDKSGLPSDRFSAERTGGSVSTLTIQRTQQEDSAVYLCASSSPRDMREFTDTQYFGPGTRLTVL.

Here the CDR3 reads CASTQFAGGMNTEAFF. The CDR3 DNA reads as TGTGCCAGCACCCAATTCGCCGGGGGGATGAACACTGAAGCTTTCTTT. The rearrangement uses TRBV2 and TRBJ1-1; TRBD1 is a possible D gene (5 bases). CDR3 length: 16 amino acids. The V and J ends lost 7 bases and 0 bases respectively, with 18 bases between them. Germline CDR1 SNHLY, CDR2 FYNNEI.

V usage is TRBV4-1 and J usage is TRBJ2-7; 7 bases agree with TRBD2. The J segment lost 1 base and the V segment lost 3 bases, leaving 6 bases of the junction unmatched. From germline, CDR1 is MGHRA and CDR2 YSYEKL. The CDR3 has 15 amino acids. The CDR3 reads CASSQGAGRSYEQYV. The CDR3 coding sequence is TGCGCCAGCAGCCAGGGAGCGGGACGGTCCTACGAGCAGTACGTC.

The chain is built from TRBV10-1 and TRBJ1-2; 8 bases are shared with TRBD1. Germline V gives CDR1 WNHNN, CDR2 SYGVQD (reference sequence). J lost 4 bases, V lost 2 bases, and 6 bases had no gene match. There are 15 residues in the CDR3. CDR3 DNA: TGCGCCAGCAGTGAGGACAGGGGTTCGGTCTATGGCTACACCTTC. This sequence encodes CASSEDRGSVYGYTF.

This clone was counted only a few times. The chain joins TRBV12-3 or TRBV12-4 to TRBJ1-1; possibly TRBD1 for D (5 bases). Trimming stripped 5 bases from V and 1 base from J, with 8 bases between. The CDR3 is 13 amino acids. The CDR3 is CASSADRNTEAFF. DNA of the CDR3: TGTGCCAGCAGTGCCGACAGGAACACTGAAGCTTTCTTT.

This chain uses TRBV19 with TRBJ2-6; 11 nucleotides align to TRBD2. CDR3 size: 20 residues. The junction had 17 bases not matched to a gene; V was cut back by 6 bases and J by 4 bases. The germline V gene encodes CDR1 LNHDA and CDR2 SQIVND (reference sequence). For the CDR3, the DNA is TGTGCCAGTAGCCGGACAGGGATGACTAGCGGGGTCCTCGGGGCCAACGTCCTGACTTTC. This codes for CASSRTGMTSGVLGANVLTF.